One TCR beta chain is described in this entry. The antigen remains undetermined. Time point: pretreatment peripheral blood. This specimen belongs to a study of PD-L1 blockade in urothelial cancer. Study-wide context: The year 2014 saw patients start atezolizumab, 1,200 mg intravenously every 3 weeks. Timepoints chosen for blood analysis were 3 weeks (second dose) and 6 weeks after treatment start.

The method was immunoSEQ multiplex PCR; TCRdb's version includes in-frame clones alone and lacks a portion of them. The top ten hold about 4.1% of the sample, which has about 52,000 clones, roughly 75% seen once. Broader study findings: The study found that durable-benefit patients expanded tumor-associated blood clones more at 3 weeks.

The CDR3 covers 15 residues. The germline V gene encodes CDR1 MNHNS and CDR2 SASEGT. V was cut by 4 bases and J by 3 bases, with 14 bases left in between. The chain employs TRBV6-1 and TRBJ2-3; the D gene is possibly TRBD1 (6 bases). This TCR derives from a man aged 70-80 years with urothelial cancer. Sample: PBMCs, taken around atezolizumab (anti-PD-L1) treatment. CDR3 residues: CASSVTGRSTDTQYF. CDR3 in DNA: TGTGCCAGCAGTGTGACAGGTCGATCGACAGATACGCAGTATTTT.